This entry concerns a single TCR beta chain. The data derive from a study of blood T cell repertoires in COVID-19. Germline trimming cut 7 bases from V and 5 bases from J; bases unmatched to any gene: 8. This CDR3 region has 14 residues. The V gene's germline CDR1 is LNHDA and CDR2 SQIVND (reference sequence). Some clones are missing from TCRdb's copy, which holds only in-frame ones; the method was immunoSEQ multiplex PCR. The sample yields tens of thousands of clones, roughly 80% seen once. The clonotype comes from a human donor in a cohort sampled during active COVID-19. Sequencing was done on a sample of peripheral blood. V usage is TRBV19 and J usage is TRBJ2-5, with 9 nucleotides matching TRBD2. CDR3 bases: TGTGCCAGTAAATCCAGCGGGGGGAGGGAGACCCAGTACTTC. It specifies CASKSSGGRETQYF.